The 20 T cell receptor beta chains listed next were all sequenced from one sample in a study of OX40 agonist ivuxolimab in advanced cancers. Data came from immunoSEQ multiplex PCR; TCRdb stores just in-frame clones and leaves some out. The table includes about 68,000 clones, around nine tenths detected once. The specimen was CD4+ or CD8+ T cells sorted from blood, collected in a trial of the OX40 agonist ivuxolimab. The receptors shown here come from an adult with an advanced solid tumor such as melanoma, head and neck, liver or kidney cancer.

The chain links TRBV28 to TRBJ1-5; D remains ambiguous. This CDR3 has 13 residues. Trimming removed 6 bases from V and 6 bases from J, with 12 bases in between. The germline CDR1 and CDR2 sequences are MDHEN and SYDVKM. CDR3 in amino acids: CASRQHPRQPQHF. CDR3 bases: TGTGCCAGCAGACAACACCCGCGTCAGCCCCAGCATTTT.

The CDR3 protein is CASSFPYSNQPQHF. Here the CDR3 DNA reads TGTGCCAGCAGTTTCCCGTATAGCAATCAGCCCCAGCATTTT. The chain links TRBV28 to TRBJ1-5; D remains unclear. Germline V gene data show CDR1 as MDHEN and CDR2 as SYDVKM. CDR3 length: 14 amino acids. Deletions cut 3 bases from V and 0 bases from J, with 6 bases between.

DNA for the CDR3: TGTGCCAGCAGCTTCAGGGGTTCCTACGAGCAGTACTTC. This gives the protein CASSFRGSYEQYF. This chain joins TRBV5-6 and TRBJ2-7; a possible D gene is TRBD1 (6 bases). The V end was cut by 2 bases, the J end by 1 base, with 7 bases between. The CDR3 extends over 13 amino acids. Per the germline V gene, CDR1 is SGHDT and CDR2 is YYEEEE. Looking up the rest from reference TRBV5-6 and TRBJ2-7 gives the full variable domain: DAGVTQSPTHLIKTRGQQVTLRCSPKSGHDTVSWYQQALGQGPQFIFQYYEEEERQRGNFPDRFSGHQFPNYSSELNVNALLLGDSALYLCASSFRGSYEQYFGPGTRLTVT.

The V call is TRBV7-6, the J call TRBJ2-7; a possible D gene is TRBD2 (6 bases). Germline V lookup: CDR1 SGHVS, CDR2 FNYEAQ. Trimming shortened V by 5 bases and J by 4 bases, and 15 bases separated the two germline ends. The CDR3 is 14 amino acids. The CDR3, as DNA: TGTGCCAGCAGCCCAAGGGGACTCCAATACGAGCAGTACTTC. Protein: CASSPRGLQYEQYF.

This chain uses TRBV5-6 with TRBJ2-7; 9 positions match TRBD1. Germline assignment: CDR1 SGHDT and CDR2 YYEEEE. The CDR3 consists of 15 residues. Germline trimming cut 2 bases from V and 4 bases from J; bases unmatched to any gene: 7. Here the CDR3 DNA reads TGTGCCAGCAGCTTAAACGGACAGGGGTGGTACGAGCAGTACTTC. It specifies CASSLNGQGWYEQYF.

This rearrangement joins TRBV5-7 to TRBJ1-2; D is ambiguous. Being an ORF, TRBV5-7 has a function that is uncertain. CDR3 length: 12 amino acids. Trimming cost V 4 bases and J 5 bases, with 9 bases left between them. In DNA, the CDR3 is TGTGCCAGCAGCGAGGTAGAGTATGGCTACACCTTC. It yields the protein CASSEVEYGYTF.

The chain links TRBV27 to TRBJ1-1; 7 bases match TRBD1. The CDR3 covers 14 residues. Germline CDR1 is MNHEY and CDR2 is SMNVEV (reference sequence). Germline trimming cut 5 bases from V and 1 base from J; bases unmatched to any gene: 4. The CDR3 spells CASSAHRGNTEAFF. The CDR3 DNA reads TGTGCCAGCAGTGCCCACAGGGGGAACACTGAAGCTTTCTTT.

This chain links TRBV7-8 with TRBJ2-3; D not resolved. Trimming stripped 2 bases from V and 0 bases from J, with 6 bases between. Germline loops: CDR1 SGHVS, CDR2 FQNEAQ. The CDR3 length is 14 residues. The CDR3 loop is CASSLKRSTDTQYF. The CDR3 DNA follows: TGTGCCAGCAGCTTAAAAAGGAGCACAGATACGCAGTATTTT.

This clone was counted a single time. The chain couples TRBV6-1 to TRBJ1-2; the D gene is possibly TRBD1 (6 bases). The CDR3 has 13 amino acids. Germline V gives CDR1 MNHNS, CDR2 SASEGT. The V end lost 7 bases, the J end lost 4 bases, and 13 bases lay between the germline ends. The CDR3: CASTHGGLYGYTF. CDR3 nucleotides: TGTGCCAGCACCCACGGGGGCCTCTATGGCTACACCTTC.

The V and J genes are TRBV11-2 and TRBJ1-1; D uncertain. The CDR3 extends over 15 amino acids. Germline CDR1 is SGHAT and CDR2 is FQNNGV. V lost 0 bases to trimming and J lost 1 base, with 9 bases between them. Here the CDR3 reads CASSLEAVWNTEAFF. DNA for the CDR3: TGTGCCAGCAGCTTAGAGGCAGTTTGGAACACTGAAGCTTTCTTT.

This chain joins TRBV28 and TRBJ1-3; D is perhaps TRBD1 (6 bases). The CDR3 covers 16 residues. Germline loops: CDR1 MDHEN, CDR2 SYDVKM. The V and J ends lost 5 bases and 0 bases respectively, with 14 bases between them. CDR3 DNA: TGTGCCAGCAGTGAGGACCGGACAGTCTCTGGAAACACCATATATTTT. It specifies CASSEDRTVSGNTIYF.

This clone was observed once. V usage is TRBV27 and J usage is TRBJ1-5, with D uncertain. The germline CDR1 and CDR2 sequences are MNHEY and SMNVEV (reference sequence). The CDR3 is made up of 13 amino acids. V shed 6 bases and J shed 7 bases, with 13 bases lying between them. CDR3 protein: CASSMGRNQPQHF. CDR3 DNA: TGTGCCAGCAGCATGGGGAGGAACCAGCCCCAGCATTTT.

The chain is built from TRBV27 and TRBJ2-2; D may be TRBD1 (5 bases). V lost 10 bases, J lost 2 bases, and 14 bases lay in between. This CDR3 contains 14 residues. In germline, CDR1 is MNHEY, CDR2 SMNVEV (reference sequence). The CDR3 region is CATSWGYNTGELFF. CDR3 sequence (DNA): TGTGCCACCTCCTGGGGCTACAACACCGGGGAGCTGTTTTTT.

This chain uses TRBV4-1 with TRBJ2-7; D is unresolved. Germline V lookup: CDR1 MGHRA, CDR2 YSYEKL. There are 13 residues in the CDR3. V was clipped by 1 base and J by 2 bases, with 6 bases between them. This CDR3 is CASSQGTTYEQYF. CDR3 bases: TGCGCCAGCAGCCAAGGAACGACCTACGAGCAGTACTTC.

The table lists this clone with a count of one. Other DNA sequences in this sample translate to the same CDR3. The rearrangement uses TRBV27 and TRBJ2-3, with 11 positions matching TRBD1. Germline lookup yields CDR1 MNHEY and CDR2 SMNVEV (reference sequence). The CDR3 runs to 14 residues. The V and J ends lost 4 bases and 4 bases, in that order; junction bases with no gene match: 1. As DNA, the CDR3 is TGTGCCAGCAGTTCGGGACAGGGGGCAGATACGCAGTATTTT. Protein product: CASSSGQGADTQYF.

The rearrangement joins TRBV4-3 to TRBJ2-7; tentative D call: TRBD2 (5 bases). The CDR3 contains 16 residues. Germline CDR1 and CDR2: LGHNA and YSLEER. V lost 0 bases and J lost 1, with 13 bases in between. The CDR3: CASSQDLVARSYEQYF. The CDR3 region has the DNA TGCGCCAGCAGCCAAGATTTGGTAGCGCGGTCCTACGAGCAGTACTTC.

The chain's CDR3 is CASSRPAGGRTEAFF. The CDR3 DNA reads as TGTGCCAGCAGTAGGCCGGCAGGGGGCAGGACTGAAGCTTTCTTT. This rearrangement joins TRBV27 to TRBJ1-1; TRBD1 aligns across 8 bases. Trimming removed 5 bases from V and 5 bases from J; junction bases left unmatched: 10. The CDR3 runs to 15 residues. Germline assignment: CDR1 MNHEY and CDR2 SMNVEV (reference sequence).

The chain is built from TRBV5-1 and TRBJ2-6; no firm D call. This CDR3 spans 14 amino acids. The germline V gene encodes CDR1 SGHRS and CDR2 YFSETQ. Trimming took 4 bases from V and 3 from J, leaving 8 bases between them. CDR3 protein: CASSPFSGANVLTF. For the CDR3, the DNA is TGCGCCAGCAGCCCCTTCAGTGGGGCCAACGTCCTGACTTTC.

As for this clone: Other nucleotide sequences in the sample specify the same CDR3. V usage is TRBV27 and J usage is TRBJ1-2, with TRBD1 identical over 9 bases. Looked up from germline, CDR1 is MNHEY and CDR2 is SMNVEV (reference sequence). The CDR3 is made up of 14 amino acids. The junction had 1 base not matched to a gene; V was cut back by 4 bases and J by 1 base. The CDR3 is CASSWGQGNYGYTF. In DNA form, the CDR3 reads TGTGCCAGCAGTTGGGGACAGGGTAACTATGGCTACACCTTC.

This chain uses TRBV5-1 with TRBJ1-1; TRBD1 is a possible D gene (5 bases). This CDR3 contains 15 residues. V was shortened by 3 bases and J by 1 base, with 13 bases between the two germline ends. Per germline, CDR1 SGHRS and CDR2 YFSETQ. The CDR3 DNA sequence: TGCGCCAGCAGCTCAAGACCGGGGACGAACACTGAAGCTTTCTTT. Its protein is CASSSRPGTNTEAFF.